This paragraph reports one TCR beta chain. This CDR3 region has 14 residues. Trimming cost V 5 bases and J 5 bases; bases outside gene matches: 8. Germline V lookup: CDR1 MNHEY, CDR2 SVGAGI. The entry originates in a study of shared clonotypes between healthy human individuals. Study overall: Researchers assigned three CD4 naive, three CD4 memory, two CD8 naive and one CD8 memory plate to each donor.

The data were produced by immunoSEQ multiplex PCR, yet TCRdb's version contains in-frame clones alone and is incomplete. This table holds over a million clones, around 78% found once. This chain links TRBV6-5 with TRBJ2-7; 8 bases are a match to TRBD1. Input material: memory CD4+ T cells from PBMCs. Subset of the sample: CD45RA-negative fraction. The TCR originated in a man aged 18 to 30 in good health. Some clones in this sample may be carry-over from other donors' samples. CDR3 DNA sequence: TGTGCCAGCAGTGCCAGGACAGGGTTACACGAGCAGTACTTC. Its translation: CASSARTGLHEQYF.